Listed here are 26 T cell receptor beta chains from one sample, sequenced in a study of identical twins. Using its own MiXCR run on the 5' RACE reads, TCRdb lists one record per CDR3 protein. The sample shows roughly 720,000 distinct CDR3 sequences, roughly 18% of them seen only once. The sample also formed part of further work on T cells expressing NK-cell markers.

Sequences were obtained from PBMCs. These receptors all stem from a woman aged 18-29 years in good health.

This clonotype has just a few counts. The chain links TRBV7-9 to TRBJ2-7, with a weak D call TRBD1 (6 bases). V shed 4 bases and J shed 2 bases, with 15 bases lying between them. Germline V gene data show CDR1 as SEHNR and CDR2 as FQNEAQ (reference sequence). The CDR3 runs to 15 residues. CDR3 protein: CASSSISGDTYEQYF. In DNA, the CDR3 is TGTGCCAGCAGCTCGATATCTGGGGACACCTACGAGCAGTACTTC.

The chain joins TRBV4-1 to TRBJ2-1; the D is unclear. The length of the CDR3 is 18 residues. The V end was cut by 0 bases, the J end by 0 bases, with 15 bases between. Germline V gene lookup returns CDR1 MGHRA and CDR2 YSYEKL. CDR3 amino acids: CASSQDPRLRSSYNEQFF. The CDR3 region has the DNA TGCGCCAGCAGCCAAGATCCACGACTCCGATCCTCCTACAATGAGCAGTTCTTC.

This clonotype appeared once. The rearrangement joins TRBV18 to TRBJ1-2; unclear D gene. Germline CDR1 reads KGHSH; CDR2 reads LQKENI. The CDR3 runs to 13 residues. V was trimmed by 3 bases and J by 3 bases, leaving 8 bases between them. CDR3 bases: TGTGCCAGCTCACCGATGTCGGACTATGGCTACACCTTC. Translating gives CASSPMSDYGYTF.

This clonotype was counted only a few times. The chain joins TRBV10-3 to TRBJ2-7; 7 bases map to TRBD1. Germline loops: CDR1 ENHRY, CDR2 SYGVKD. The CDR3 contains 14 residues. J lost 3 bases, V lost 0 bases, and 2 bases had no gene match. The CDR3 is CAISESDRDYEQYF. The DNA of the CDR3 is TGTGCCATCAGTGAGTCTGACAGGGACTACGAGCAGTACTTC.

The genes are TRBV5-8 and TRBJ2-7; D ambiguous. The V end was cut by 0 bases, the J end by 1 base, with 8 bases between. The CDR3 totals 14 residues. Germline loops: CDR1 SGHTS, CDR2 YDEGEE. The CDR3 spells CASSLAIGSYEQYF. CDR3 sequence (DNA): TGTGCCAGCAGCTTGGCCATTGGGTCCTACGAGCAGTACTTC.

This clonotype has at least ten counts. This chain connects TRBV6-1 to TRBJ1-6; tentatively, D is TRBD1 (6 bases). This CDR3 region has 14 residues. Trimming took off 6 bases at V and 2 bases at J, with 8 bases between the two ends. The germline V gene has CDR1 MNHNS and CDR2 SASEGT. The CDR3 sequence is CASRTGTYNSPLHF. CDR3 in DNA: TGTGCCAGCAGAACAGGGACCTATAATTCACCCCTCCACTTT.

The chain couples TRBV5-1 to TRBJ2-3, with 9 bases fitting TRBD1. CDR1 SGHRS and CDR2 YFSETQ come from the germline V gene. Trimming removed 4 bases from V and 4 bases from J; junction bases left unmatched: 7. The CDR3 is made up of 15 amino acids. The CDR3 bases are TGCGCCAGCAGCCTGGGACAGGGCCTGGCAGATACGCAGTATTTT. It yields the protein CASSLGQGLADTQYF.

This clonotype turned up a few times. This chain uses TRBV20-1 with TRBJ1-1, with D perhaps TRBD1 (6 bases). CDR1 and CDR2 from the germline V gene are DFQATT and SNEGSKA (reference sequence). The CDR3 is made up of 14 amino acids. The V gene lost 6 bases and the J gene lost 1 base, with 15 bases spanning the gap. This CDR3 is CSARNPRGNTEAFF. Written as DNA, the CDR3 is TGCAGTGCGCGGAACCCCAGGGGGAACACTGAAGCTTTCTTT.

The chain employs TRBV5-1 and TRBJ2-1; TRBD2 agrees at 7 bases. The CDR3 loop spans 14 amino acids. The V segment lost 2 bases and the J segment 9 bases; nucleotides outside the gene matches: 8. CDR1 is SGHRS and CDR2 is YFSETQ in the germline V gene. The CDR3 protein is CASSFSAGEGEQFF. The CDR3 bases are TGCGCCAGCAGCTTCAGTGCGGGAGAGGGTGAGCAGTTCTTC. Based on the CDR3 plus reference TRBV5-1 and TRBJ2-1, the full variable domain is KAGVTQTPRYLIKTRGQQVTLSCSPISGHRSVSWYQQTPGQGLQFLFEYFSETQRNKGNFPGRFSGRQFSNSRSEMNVSTLELGDSALYLCASSFSAGEGEQFFGPGTRLTVL.

There are a few counts of this clonotype. The chain employs TRBV12-3 or TRBV12-4 and TRBJ2-4, with D hard to call. The V and J ends lost 2 bases and 0 bases respectively, with 5 bases between them. The CDR3 totals 14 residues. The CDR3 nucleotides read TGTGCCAGCAGTTTATCCGTAGCCAAAAACATTCAGTACTTC. Protein product: CASSLSVAKNIQYF.

V and J are TRBV5-5 and TRBJ1-1; perhaps TRBD1 as D (6 bases). This CDR3 has 14 residues. Deletions cut 8 bases from V and 6 bases from J, with 20 bases between. Germline lookup yields CDR1 SGHKS and CDR2 YYEKEE (reference sequence). CDR3 loop: CARSPRTARAEAFF. In nucleotides, the CDR3 is TGTGCCAGGAGCCCTCGGACAGCTCGAGCTGAAGCTTTCTTT.

The V call is TRBV6-5, the J call TRBJ2-1; 7 positions agree with TRBD1. Trimming cost V 2 bases and J 7 bases; bases outside gene matches: 5. This CDR3 contains 14 residues. Germline V gives CDR1 MNHEY, CDR2 SVGAGI. CDR3 coding DNA: TGTGCCAGCAGTTACCGACGACAGGGTAATGAGCAGTTCTTC. It encodes CASSYRRQGNEQFF.

CDR3 nucleotide sequence: TGTGCCAGCAGCCAAAATAGCGTCCCTTTGAATGAGCAGTTCTTC. As protein: CASSQNSVPLNEQFF. J is TRBJ2-1 and V is TRBV7-8, with D possibly TRBD2 on 5 matching bases. V was shortened by 5 bases and J by 7 bases, with 18 bases between the two germline ends. There are 15 residues in the CDR3. Germline assignment: CDR1 SGHVS and CDR2 FQNEAQ.

This clonotype occurred a few times. The CDR3 here is CASSLGSGGDWWTEAFF. The CDR3 DNA sequence: TGCGCCAGCAGCTTGGGATCTGGTGGGGACTGGTGGACTGAAGCTTTCTTT. The chain combines TRBV5-1 with TRBJ1-1; possible D gene TRBD1, 5 bases. V lost 0 bases and J 5 bases, leaving 20 bases between the germline ends. The CDR3 is 17 residues long. Germline CDR1 and CDR2: SGHRS and YFSETQ.

This clonotype turned up a few times. CDR3 nucleotide sequence: TGCGCCAGCAGTCTACCGGGGCCCTCAACTTCGGGGGGAGAGACCCAGTACTTC. This sequence encodes CASSLPGPSTSGGETQYF. This chain links TRBV5-1 with TRBJ2-5, with 7 bases identical to TRBD2. With 5 bases clipped from V and 4 bases from J, the junction kept 20 bases outside the gene matches. The CDR3 totals 18 residues. CDR1 is SGHRS, CDR2 YFSETQ, per germline.

Only a few counts were recorded for this clonotype. The genes are TRBV12-3 or TRBV12-4 and TRBJ1-2; D is ambiguous. V gave up 2 bases and J gave up 8 bases, with 18 bases separating them. The CDR3 runs 15 residues. As DNA, the CDR3 is TGTGCCAGCAGTTTATATCCCTCCAGAGAAGAAGGCTACACCTTC. Protein product: CASSLYPSREEGYTF.

V usage is TRBV20-1 and J usage is TRBJ2-5; 8 positions agree with TRBD2. Per germline, CDR1 DFQATT and CDR2 SNEGSKA (reference sequence). V dropped 6 bases and J dropped 2; count of bases not matched to a gene: 5. The CDR3 runs 13 residues. The CDR3 sequence: CSAGGEQQETQYF. The CDR3 DNA follows: TGCAGTGCCGGGGGGGAACAACAAGAGACCCAGTACTTC.

The chain carries TRBV5-1 and TRBJ1-6; D gene uncertain. The CDR3 loop spans 14 amino acids. Trimming shortened V by 3 bases and J by 5 bases, and 9 bases separated the two germline ends. The germline gives CDR1 SGHRS, CDR2 YFSETQ. CDR3 sequence: CASSSQTNNSPLHF. The CDR3 bases are TGCGCCAGCAGCTCACAGACGAATAATTCACCCCTCCACTTT.

This rearrangement joins TRBV12-3 or TRBV12-4 to TRBJ2-2, with 7 bases that match TRBD2. CDR3 length equals 18 residues. J lost 0 bases, V lost 1 base, and 8 bases had no gene match. The DNA for the CDR3 is TGTGCCAGCAGTTTAGGTGGTTGGGGACTATCGAACACCGGGGAGCTGTTTTTT. It yields the protein CASSLGGWGLSNTGELFF.

The gene calls are TRBV20-1 and TRBJ2-1; 15 nucleotides agree with TRBD2. CDR1 and CDR2 from the germline V gene are DFQATT and SNEGSKA (reference sequence). The CDR3 is made up of 18 amino acids. V shed 4 bases, J shed 5 bases, and the junction held 12 bases outside the gene matches. This chain's CDR3 is CSATVGTSGRRWHNEQFF. Here the CDR3 DNA reads TGCAGTGCTACAGTGGGGACTAGCGGGAGGAGGTGGCACAATGAGCAGTTCTTC.

This chain joins TRBV5-1 and TRBJ1-4, with a weak D call TRBD1 (5 bases). Trimming left V 7 bases short and J 2 bases short, with 15 bases between. CDR1 and CDR2 (germline): SGHRS, YFSETQ. The CDR3 extends over 15 amino acids. The CDR3 here is CASQPRGATNEKLFF. The CDR3 DNA reads TGCGCCAGCCAGCCGAGAGGGGCGACTAATGAAAAACTGTTTTTT.

The J gene is TRBJ1-1, the V gene TRBV2; 7 nucleotides match TRBD1. Per germline, CDR1 SNHLY and CDR2 FYNNEI. V dropped 3 bases and J dropped 1; count of bases not matched to a gene: 5. The CDR3 totals 15 residues. CDR3 region: CASSDFRDRNTEAFF. Written as DNA, the CDR3 is TGTGCCAGCAGTGACTTCCGGGACAGGAACACTGAAGCTTTCTTT.

This clonotype was seen a few times. This chain joins TRBV27 and TRBJ1-1; 7 bases fit TRBD1. The CDR3 extends over 15 amino acids. Germline trimming cut 5 bases from V and 5 bases from J; bases unmatched to any gene: 11. Germline CDR1 reads MNHEY; CDR2 reads SMNVEV (reference sequence). The CDR3 bases are TGTGCCAGCAGTCCGGAGACAGGGCTGAGAACTGAAGCTTTCTTT. Its protein product is CASSPETGLRTEAFF.

This clonotype was counted between two and nine times. The chain carries TRBV5-1 and TRBJ2-2; D unclear. V was clipped by 4 bases and J by 0 bases, with 10 bases between them. The CDR3 has 15 amino acids. Per germline, CDR1 SGHRS and CDR2 YFSETQ. The CDR3 DNA reads TGCGCCAGCAGCACTCAGGATTCGAACACCGGGGAGCTGTTTTTT. Its protein is CASSTQDSNTGELFF.

This chain joins TRBV5-5 and TRBJ2-5; the match to TRBD1 covers 8 bases. CDR1 is SGHKS, CDR2 YYEKEE, per germline (reference sequence). The ends lost 3 bases at V and 4 bases at J; junction bases unmatched: 8. The CDR3 length is 15 residues. CDR3 region: CASSSGSGGLETQYF. The CDR3 DNA follows: TGTGCCAGCAGCTCGGGGTCAGGGGGCCTAGAGACCCAGTACTTC.

J is TRBJ1-2 and V is TRBV4-3; no definite D call. CDR3 length equals 14 residues. Per germline, CDR1 LGHNA and CDR2 YSLEER. V gave up 2 bases and J gave up 3 bases, with 10 bases separating them. CDR3 amino acids: CASSQRVSDYGYTF. The CDR3 region has the DNA TGCGCCAGCAGCCAACGGGTTAGCGACTATGGCTACACCTTC.